This T cell receptor (beta chain) came from a study of shared T cell receptors in the human thymus (dated by TCRdb to the early 2020s). Background on the whole study: The study examined how the human thymus generates shared, self-reactive T-cell receptor alpha chains.

V loses 0 bases, J loses 4 bases, and the germline ends lie 11 bases apart. The cysteine opens and the phenylalanine closes a CDR3 of 14 amino acids. Only the CDR3 DNA stays, 42 bases, in frame from base 1. CDR1 and CDR2, looked up from the germline V gene, are SGHRS and YFSETQ. To note about this clone: The clone's antigen remains unknown. No clone much larger than this one lies a single base away; base qualities are absent.

Library preparation used the immunoSEQ multiplex PCR assay. Drawn from immuneACCESS, this table holds only the in-frame rearrangements with V and J called that TCRdb kept. Clones are partly lost; checked studies trace under half to an unresolved V gene and leave the rest unexplained. This sample gives about 500,000 clones in total; approximately 80% of them show up just once. The top ten constitute roughly 0.013% of the sample. These sequences were also reported in another study, on human thymus T cells. The second paper states: The donors were immunologically healthy infants in Finland who had open corrective cardiac surgery for congenital heart defects. The thymus tissue came from surgical resects taken out during corrective cardiac surgery. Both the thymic and the peripheral blood repertoires appeared to show biased V and J gene segment usage. The related research reported highly overlapping thymic TCR repertoires among unrelated individuals. The study described the TCR alpha and beta repertoires in under 10 infant thymus samples and a handful of matching peripheral blood samples. The infant donors were 7 to 244 days old, and the cohort included about 6 males and a couple of females. Thymocytes were freed from the tissue by mechanical means and kept at -70 degrees C as pellets of roughly 9-34 million cells. A QIAsymphony instrument was used to extract genomic DNA from the frozen cell pellets. TCRB and TCRAD loci were amplified from a standardized quantity of quality-controlled genomic DNA using the immunoSEQ multiplex PCR assay. Amplicons spanned the V(D)J region at a length sufficient to cover the CDR3 and identify V and J genes. The commercial immunoSEQ service was used to sequence amplicons on an Illumina platform. Primer bias and sequencing errors were corrected as previously described, and TCRAD and TCRB definitions were based on the IMGT database. immunoSEQ Analyzer 3.0 and VDJTools were used for repertoire analysis, which covered basic statistics, V/J segment usage, diversity estimates, rarefaction and pairwise overlap. Chao1, ChaoE, Efron-Thisted, Shannon and inverse Simpson indices were used to estimate diversity, which was also estimated on datasets down-sampled to the smallest sample. Repertoire overlap used strict matching of CDR3 nucleotide sequence, V gene and J gene, with Jaccard-based multidimensional scaling clustering. On average, thymus samples gave 650,000 to 1,000,000 unique TCRB clonotypes, whereas blood samples gave about 84,000.

The material sequenced was thymocytes. The sequence derives from a boy under two years old with a congenital heart defect. Donor details come from another sample of the same person, matched by shared clones. This receptor chain uses TRBV5-1 and TRBJ2-7; a tentative D call is TRBD2 (5 bases match). The CDR3 reads CASSLVEGPYEQYF. In nucleotides, the sequence is TGCGCCAGCAGCTTGGTAGAGGGCCCATACGAGCAGTACTTC.